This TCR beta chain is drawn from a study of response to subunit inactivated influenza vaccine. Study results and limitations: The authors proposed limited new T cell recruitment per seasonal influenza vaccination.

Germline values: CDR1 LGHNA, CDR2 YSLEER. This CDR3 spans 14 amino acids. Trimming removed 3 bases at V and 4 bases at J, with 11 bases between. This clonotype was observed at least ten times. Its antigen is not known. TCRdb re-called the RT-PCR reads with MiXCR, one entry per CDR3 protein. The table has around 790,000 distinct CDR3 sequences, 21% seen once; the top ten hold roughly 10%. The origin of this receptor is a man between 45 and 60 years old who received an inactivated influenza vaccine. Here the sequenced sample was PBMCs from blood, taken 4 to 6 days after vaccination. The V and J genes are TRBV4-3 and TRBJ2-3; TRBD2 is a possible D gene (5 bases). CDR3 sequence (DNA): TGCGCCAGCAGCCAGGGAGATTGGGCAGATACGCAGTATTTT. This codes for CASSQGDWADTQYF.